Sequencing of this T cell receptor beta chain was carried out in a study of patients and donors after allogeneic stem cell transplantation. This clonotype was detected many times. The CDR3 is 13 amino acids. Germline values: CDR1 SNHLY, CDR2 FYNNEI. The V gene lost 5 bases and the J gene lost 2 bases, with 8 bases spanning the gap. TCRdb called the RT-PCR reads again in MiXCR, with one record for every CDR3 protein. The data contain about 76,000 distinct CDR3 sequences, around 27% of them singletons. The sequence was collected from a human donor who was either an allogeneic HSCT recipient or a stem cell or donor lymphocyte infusion donor (not recorded which). It is not recorded whose cells these are; they may come from a transplant donor. V is TRBV2 and J is TRBJ2-3; possibly TRBD2 for D (5 bases). Sequencing was carried out using blood, either unsorted or a sorted T cell fraction (not recorded which). CDR3 sequence (DNA): TGTGCCAGCAGTAAAGACTACACAGATACGCAGTATTTT. As protein: CASSKDYTDTQYF.